This T cell receptor (beta chain) appears in the sequencing data of a study of OX40 agonist ivuxolimab in advanced cancers. About the investigation overall: Ivuxolimab was an agonistic, fully human IgG2 monoclonal antibody directed against OX40 (CD134), a costimulatory receptor. Peripheral TCRbeta sequencing aimed to test whether ivuxolimab altered TCR sequence diversity and caused clonal T-cell expansion. Partial responses occurred in three dose-escalation patients: two with cutaneous melanoma and one with hepatocellular carcinoma. Of the roughly 51 patients in dose escalation, 19 had hepatocellular carcinoma, some 15 had melanoma, 9 had renal cell carcinoma and 9 had head and neck cancer. Patients were allowed to have had prior anti-PD-1, anti-PD-L1 or anti-CTLA-4 therapy, and around 40% of the dose-escalation patients had previously received checkpoint inhibitors. The dose-escalation cohort was around 83% male with a mean age of approximately 60 years, ranging from roughly 20 to 80. Intravenous ivuxolimab was administered to patients every 2 weeks at six dose levels: 0.01, 0.1, 0.3, 1.5, 3 and 10 mg/kg. The paper covers the monotherapy dose-escalation part of the phase I ivuxolimab trial, which included N of about 51 patients.

On the study overall, not on this receptor specifically: Low levels of normalized T-cell clonal expansion were also seen in some nonresponding patients. Clonal expansion of both CD4+ and CD8+ blood T cells was observed from baseline to week 6 at doses 0.1 to 3.0 mg/kg. Antigen specificity was not determined for the clonally expanded peripheral T cells. After ivuxolimab, more expanded clones were found on average in CD8+ T cells than in CD4+ T cells. In the 0.1-3.0 mg/kg groups, partial responders were among the patients with the lowest normalized peripheral clonal expansion, particularly in CD8+ T cells.

The trial excluded patients who had a history of autoimmune disease or were on systemic immunosuppression. Peripheral blood for TCR sequencing was collected from all dose cohorts at baseline, on cycle 4 day 1, and on cycle 7 day 1. Samples were obtained from an open-label, multicenter, first-in-human phase I dose-escalation trial of ivuxolimab. The trial enrolled adults with locally advanced or metastatic head and neck squamous cell, hepatocellular, melanoma or renal cell carcinoma. Before TCR sequencing, CD4+ T cells and CD8+ T cells from peripheral blood were sorted into separate populations. For sequencing of the TCRbeta CDR3 region, genomic DNA was extracted from the sorted cells. The immunoSEQ Assay was used to sequence the TCRbeta CDR3 regions. TCRdb provides this immuneACCESS table in a form limited to in-frame rearrangements. Some clones are lacking; in checked studies, under half of them reflect an unresolved V gene, and why the rest are absent is not known. This sample gives tens of thousands of clones in total; around 74% of them show up just once. Clones ranked in the top ten supply roughly 18% of the sample.

The germline V gene encodes CDR1 GTSNPN and CDR2 SVGIG (reference sequence). V is cut by 4 bases and J by 2 bases, and the space between the germline ends is 10 bases. Taken from cysteine to phenylalanine, the CDR3 has 13 residues. Only CDR3 DNA is held: 39 bases, read in frame from base 1. In the case of this clone: The antigen it binds to is not known. It has no much larger one-base neighbor in the sample; base qualities were not kept.

This clonotype was sampled from an adult with an advanced solid tumor such as melanoma, head and neck, liver or kidney cancer. The starting material was CD4+ or CD8+ T cells sorted from blood, obtained in a trial of the OX40 agonist ivuxolimab. The V gene is TRBV30 and the J gene is TRBJ2-3; no D segment can be confidently identified. The sequence in DNA is TGTGCCTGGAAGGAAAAAAACACAGATACGCAGTATTTT. The encoded protein is CAWKEKNTDTQYF.